The T cell receptor (beta chain) described here comes from a study of cytomegalovirus exposure and HLA in healthy donors. This clone has just a few counts. V dropped 0 bases and J dropped 4; count of bases not matched to a gene: 9. The CDR3 sequence is 18 residues long. CDR1 and CDR2 from the germline V gene are LNHDA and SQIVND (reference sequence). PCR was performed using 60 Vbeta and 13 Jbeta primers. Assay used: immunoSEQ multiplex PCR; TCRdb lists only in-frame clones, some missing. This table has under 200,000 clones, approximately 80% appearing once. The specimen was PBMCs. The TCR comes from a woman aged 50 to 65 in good health and CMV-seronegative. This chain connects TRBV19 to TRBJ1-5; 10 bases are shared with TRBD1. The CDR3 loop is CASSIERGQGPGNQPQHF. CDR3 nucleotide sequence: TGTGCCAGTAGTATAGAGCGGGGACAGGGGCCGGGGAATCAGCCCCAGCATTTT. Filled out from reference TRBV19 and TRBJ1-5, the complete variable domain reads DGGITQSPKYLFRKEGQNVTLSCEQNLNHDAMYWYRQDPGQGLRLIYYSQIVNDFQKGDIAEGYSVSREKKESFPLTVTSAQKNPTAFYLCASSIERGQGPGNQPQHFGDGTRLSIL.